The 8 T cell receptor beta chains presented below share a single source sample, sequenced in a study of cytomegalovirus exposure and HLA in healthy donors. The assay was immunoSEQ multiplex PCR, and TCRdb's table has in-frame clones only and misses some. The sample lists around 300,000 clones, roughly 90% occurring once. The sample consisted of PBMCs. Receptors originate from a woman aged 25 to 45 in good health and CMV-seropositive.

This clone has just one count. The chain couples TRBV15 to TRBJ1-1, with TRBD1 as a possible D gene (6 bases). Looked up from germline, CDR1 is LNHNV and CDR2 is YYDKDF (reference sequence). V lost 1 base and J lost 5, with 14 bases in between. CDR3 size: 15 residues. CDR3 residues: CATSRAEQGRTEAFF. For the CDR3, the DNA is TGTGCCACCAGCAGAGCCGAACAGGGAAGGACTGAAGCTTTCTTT.

The chain has TRBV27 and TRBJ2-7; D remains ambiguous. V lost 2 bases and J lost 2, with 7 bases in between. CDR1 is MNHEY, CDR2 SMNVEV, per germline (reference sequence). The CDR3 is made up of 13 amino acids. This CDR3 is CASSLAVTYEQYF. CDR3 DNA sequence: TGTGCCAGCAGTTTAGCAGTCACCTACGAGCAGTACTTC.

This chain joins TRBV5-1 and TRBJ2-1; TRBD2 is a possible D gene (6 bases). The CDR3 runs to 17 residues. CDR1 is SGHRS, CDR2 YFSETQ, per germline. With 5 bases removed from V and 6 bases from J, the gap between germline ends came to 24 bases. For the CDR3, the DNA is TGCGCCAGCAGTACAGACCCAGGACGGCGGGATTTCAATGAGCAGTTCTTC. It yields the protein CASSTDPGRRDFNEQFF.

The CDR3 DNA is TGTGCCAGCAGCTCCCAGACAGGGTCCACCGGGGAGCTGTTTTTT. As protein: CASSSQTGSTGELFF. V usage is TRBV7-3 and J usage is TRBJ2-2; TRBD1 matches 7 bases. CDR3 length: 15 residues. Germline V gene lookup returns CDR1 SGHTA and CDR2 FQGTGA. V trimming: 4 bases; J trimming: 4 bases; junction bases outside the gene matches: 6. The variable domain in full, with the rest retrieved from reference TRBV7-3 and TRBJ2-2, is GAGVSQTPSNKVTEKGKYVELRCDPISGHTALYWYRQSLGQGPEFLIYFQGTGAADDSGLPNDRFFAVRPEGSVSTLKIQRTERGDSAVYLCASSSQTGSTGELFFGEGSRLTVL.

The V call is TRBV2, the J call TRBJ2-5; perhaps TRBD1 as D (6 bases). This CDR3 has 12 amino acids. Germline CDR1 and CDR2: SNHLY and FYNNEI. Trimming took 4 bases from V and 5 from J, leaving 8 bases between them. The CDR3 region is CASSGGLETQYF. CDR3 sequence (DNA): TGTGCCAGCAGTGGGGGGCTGGAGACCCAGTACTTC.

J is TRBJ2-1 and V is TRBV7-9; no clear D gene. Germline assignment: CDR1 SEHNR and CDR2 FQNEAQ (reference sequence). The CDR3 covers 15 residues. Trimming left V 10 bases short and J 1 base short, with 17 bases between. The CDR3 reads CANTAVGRSYNEQFF. CDR3 nucleotide sequence: TGTGCCAACACCGCGGTAGGCCGGTCCTACAATGAGCAGTTCTTC.

The table lists this clone with a few counts. The rearrangement uses TRBV18 and TRBJ1-2, with no clear D. Trimming pared 2 bases from V and 8 bases from J, leaving 12 bases between. Germline lookup yields CDR1 KGHSH and CDR2 LQKENI. This CDR3 spans 13 amino acids. In DNA form, the CDR3 reads TGTGCCAGCTCACCAGGGCAGGAGAACGGCTACACCTTC. It translates to CASSPGQENGYTF.

The chain joins TRBV7-2 to TRBJ1-2, with 10 positions matching TRBD1. After removal of 1 base from V and 2 bases from J, the junction contained 7 bases not matched to a gene. Germline V gives CDR1 SGHTA, CDR2 FQGNSA. The CDR3 runs to 17 residues. The CDR3 sequence is CASSLVGQGRGNYGYTF. CDR3 DNA sequence: TGTGCCAGCAGCTTAGTGGGACAGGGGCGCGGAAACTATGGCTACACCTTC.